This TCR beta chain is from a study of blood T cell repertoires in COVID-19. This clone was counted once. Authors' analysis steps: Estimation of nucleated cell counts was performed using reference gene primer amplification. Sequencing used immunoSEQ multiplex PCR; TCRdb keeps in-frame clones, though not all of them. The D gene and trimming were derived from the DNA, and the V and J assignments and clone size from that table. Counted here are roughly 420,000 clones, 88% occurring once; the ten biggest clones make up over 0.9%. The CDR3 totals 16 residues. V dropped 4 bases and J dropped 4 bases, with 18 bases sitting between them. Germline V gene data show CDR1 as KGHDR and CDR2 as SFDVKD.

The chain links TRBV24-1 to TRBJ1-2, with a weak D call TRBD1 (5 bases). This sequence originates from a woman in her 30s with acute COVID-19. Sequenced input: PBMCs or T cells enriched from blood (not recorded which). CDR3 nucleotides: TGTGCCACCAGTGAGGGGCCGGGCCATGGGCCCTATGGCTACACCTTC. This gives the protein CATSEGPGHGPYGYTF.